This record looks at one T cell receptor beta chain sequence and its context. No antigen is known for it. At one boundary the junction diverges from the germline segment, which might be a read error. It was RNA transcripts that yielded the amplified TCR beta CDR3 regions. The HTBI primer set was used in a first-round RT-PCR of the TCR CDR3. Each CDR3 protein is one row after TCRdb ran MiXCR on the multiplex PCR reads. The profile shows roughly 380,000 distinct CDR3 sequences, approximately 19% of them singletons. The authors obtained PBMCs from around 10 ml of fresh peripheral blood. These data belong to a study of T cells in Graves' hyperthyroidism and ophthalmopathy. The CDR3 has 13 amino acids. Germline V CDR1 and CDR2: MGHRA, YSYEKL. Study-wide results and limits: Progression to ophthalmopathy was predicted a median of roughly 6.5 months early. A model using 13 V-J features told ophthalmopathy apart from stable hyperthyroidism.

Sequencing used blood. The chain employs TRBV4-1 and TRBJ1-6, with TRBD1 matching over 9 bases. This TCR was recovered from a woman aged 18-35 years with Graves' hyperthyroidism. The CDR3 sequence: CTSSRTGESPLHF. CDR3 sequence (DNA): TGCACCAGCAGCCGGACAGGGGAATCACCCCTCCACTTT.